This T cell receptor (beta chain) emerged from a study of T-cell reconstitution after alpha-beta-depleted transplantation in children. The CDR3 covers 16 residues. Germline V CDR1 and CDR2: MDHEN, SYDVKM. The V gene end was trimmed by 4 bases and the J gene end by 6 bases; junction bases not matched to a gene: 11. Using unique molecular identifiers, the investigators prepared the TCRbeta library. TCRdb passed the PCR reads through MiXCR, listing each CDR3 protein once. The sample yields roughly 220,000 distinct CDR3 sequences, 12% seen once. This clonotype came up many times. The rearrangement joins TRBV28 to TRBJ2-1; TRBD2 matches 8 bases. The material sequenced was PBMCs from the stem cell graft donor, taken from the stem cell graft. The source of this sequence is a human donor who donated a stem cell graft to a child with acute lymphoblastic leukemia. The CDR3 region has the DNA TGTGCCAGCAGTTGGCGGGGCAACGGGAGGGTCAATGAGCAGTTCTTC. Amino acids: CASSWRGNGRVNEQFF.